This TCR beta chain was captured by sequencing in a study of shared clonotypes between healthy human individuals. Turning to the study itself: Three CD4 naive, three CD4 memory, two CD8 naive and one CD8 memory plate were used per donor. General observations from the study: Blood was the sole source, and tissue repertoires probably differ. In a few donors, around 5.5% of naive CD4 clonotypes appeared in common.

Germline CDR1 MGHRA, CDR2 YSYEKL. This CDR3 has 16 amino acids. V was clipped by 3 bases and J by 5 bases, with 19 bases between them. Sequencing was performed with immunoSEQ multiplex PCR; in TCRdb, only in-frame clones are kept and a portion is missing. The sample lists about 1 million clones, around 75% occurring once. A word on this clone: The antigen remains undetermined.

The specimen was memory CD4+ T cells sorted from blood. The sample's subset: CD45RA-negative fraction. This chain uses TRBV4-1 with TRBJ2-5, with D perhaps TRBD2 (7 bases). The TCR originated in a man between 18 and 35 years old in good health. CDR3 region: CASSQGASGIGETQYF. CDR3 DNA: TGCGCCAGCAGCCAGGGGGCTAGCGGTATAGGGGAGACCCAGTACTTC.